Reported below is one T cell receptor beta chain. What it binds is unknown. Germline V gene data show CDR1 as LGHDT and CDR2 as YNNKEL (reference sequence). The CDR3 loop spans 16 amino acids. V was trimmed by 2 bases and J by 0 bases, leaving 14 bases between them. This specimen comes from a study of blood T cells in healthy people across ages. Study-wide points: Naive T cell percentage by flow cytometry tracked strongly with beta diversity. Those diversity estimates obtained from one million T cells were thought to be underestimates.

The use of a sample-barcoded 5' primer and a J-beta primer mix characterized a second PCR of about 6 to 11 cycles. TCRdb ran MiXCR on the 5' RACE reads and lists one entry per CDR3 protein. The table records 650,000 to 800,000 distinct CDR3 sequences, 40% to 50% of them present only once. This clonotype was sampled from a man in his sixties in good health. Sequencing was done on a sample of blood. The gene calls are TRBV3-1 and TRBJ2-7; D unresolved. For the CDR3, the DNA is TGTGCCAGCAGCCAATCGGACGTCACAAGCTCCTACGAGCAGTACTTC. Its protein product is CASSQSDVTSSYEQYF.